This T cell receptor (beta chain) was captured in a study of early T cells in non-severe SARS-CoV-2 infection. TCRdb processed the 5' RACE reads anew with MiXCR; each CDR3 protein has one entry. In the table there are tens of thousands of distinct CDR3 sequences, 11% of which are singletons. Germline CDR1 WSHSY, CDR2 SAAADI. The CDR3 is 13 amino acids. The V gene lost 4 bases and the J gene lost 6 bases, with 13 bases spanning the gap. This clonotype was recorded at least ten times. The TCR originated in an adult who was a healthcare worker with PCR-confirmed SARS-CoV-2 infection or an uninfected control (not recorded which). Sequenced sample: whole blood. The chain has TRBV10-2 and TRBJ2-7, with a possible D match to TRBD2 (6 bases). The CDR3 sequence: CASSAQPGVEQYF. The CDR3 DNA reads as TGCGCCAGCAGTGCCCAACCGGGGGTCGAGCAGTACTTC.